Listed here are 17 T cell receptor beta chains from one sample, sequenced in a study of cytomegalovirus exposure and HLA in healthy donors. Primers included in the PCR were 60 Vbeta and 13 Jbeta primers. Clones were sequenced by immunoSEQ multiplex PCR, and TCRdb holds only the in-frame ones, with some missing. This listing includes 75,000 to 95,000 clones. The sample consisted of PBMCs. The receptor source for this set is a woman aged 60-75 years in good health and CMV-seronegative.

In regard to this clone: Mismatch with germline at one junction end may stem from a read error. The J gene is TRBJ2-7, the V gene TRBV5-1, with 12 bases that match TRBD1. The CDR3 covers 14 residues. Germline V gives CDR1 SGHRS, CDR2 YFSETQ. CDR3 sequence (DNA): TGCGCCAGCAGCTCGGGACAGGGGGCCGCTACGTGGGGCTTC. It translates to CASSSGQGAATWGF.

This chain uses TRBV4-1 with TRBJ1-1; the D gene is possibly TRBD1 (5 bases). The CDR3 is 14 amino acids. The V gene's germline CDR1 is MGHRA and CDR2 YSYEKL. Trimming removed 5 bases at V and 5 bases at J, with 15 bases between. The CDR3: CASSTMEGRTEAFF. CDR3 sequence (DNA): TGCGCCAGCAGCACCATGGAGGGGCGGACTGAAGCTTTCTTT.

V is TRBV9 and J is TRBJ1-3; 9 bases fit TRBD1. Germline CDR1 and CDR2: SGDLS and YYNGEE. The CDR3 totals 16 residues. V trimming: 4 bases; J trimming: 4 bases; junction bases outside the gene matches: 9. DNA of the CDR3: TGTGCCAGCAGCCCAGGGACAGGGAACCTGGGAAACACCATATATTTT. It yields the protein CASSPGTGNLGNTIYF.

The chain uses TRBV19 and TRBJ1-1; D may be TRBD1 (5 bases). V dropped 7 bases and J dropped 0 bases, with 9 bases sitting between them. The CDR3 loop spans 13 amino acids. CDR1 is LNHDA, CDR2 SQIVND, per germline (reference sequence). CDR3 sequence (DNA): TGTGCCAGTATAAGGGGCATGAACACTGAAGCTTTCTTT. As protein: CASIRGMNTEAFF. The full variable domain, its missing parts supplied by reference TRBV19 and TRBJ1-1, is DGGITQSPKYLFRKEGQNVTLSCEQNLNHDAMYWYRQDPGQGLRLIYYSQIVNDFQKGDIAEGYSVSREKKESFPLTVTSAQKNPTAFYLCASIRGMNTEAFFGQGTRLTVV.

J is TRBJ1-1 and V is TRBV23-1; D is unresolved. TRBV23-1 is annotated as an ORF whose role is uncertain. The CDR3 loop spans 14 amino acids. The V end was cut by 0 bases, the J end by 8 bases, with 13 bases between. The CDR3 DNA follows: TGCGCCAGCAGTCAATCAGCCAGGAAGGCCGAAGCTTTCTTT. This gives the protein CASSQSARKAEAFF.

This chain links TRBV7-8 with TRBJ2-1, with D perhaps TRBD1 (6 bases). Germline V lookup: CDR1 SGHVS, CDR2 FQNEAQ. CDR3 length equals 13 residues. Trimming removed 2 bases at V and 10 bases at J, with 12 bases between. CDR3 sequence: CASSLTGRQEQFF. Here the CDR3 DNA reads TGTGCCAGCAGCTTAACAGGGAGACAGGAGCAGTTCTTC.

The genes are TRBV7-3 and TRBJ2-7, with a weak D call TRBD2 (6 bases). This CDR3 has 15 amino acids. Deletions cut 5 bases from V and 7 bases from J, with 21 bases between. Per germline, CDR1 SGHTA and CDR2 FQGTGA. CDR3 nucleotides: TGTGCCAGCAGCCCGAAGCCTGGGATGGAGGGGGAGCAGTACTTC. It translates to CASSPKPGMEGEQYF.

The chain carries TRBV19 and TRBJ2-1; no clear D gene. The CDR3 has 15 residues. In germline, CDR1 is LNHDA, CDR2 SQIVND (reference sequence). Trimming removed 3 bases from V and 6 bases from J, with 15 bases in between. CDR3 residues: CASSMVGQRINEQFF. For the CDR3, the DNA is TGTGCCAGTAGTATGGTGGGCCAAAGGATCAATGAGCAGTTCTTC.

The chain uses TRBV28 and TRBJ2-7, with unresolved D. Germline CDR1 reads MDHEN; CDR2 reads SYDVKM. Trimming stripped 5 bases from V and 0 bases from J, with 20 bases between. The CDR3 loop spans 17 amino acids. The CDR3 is CASSPHWSFTSSYEQYF. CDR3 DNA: TGTGCCAGCAGTCCTCATTGGAGTTTCACGAGCTCCTACGAGCAGTACTTC.

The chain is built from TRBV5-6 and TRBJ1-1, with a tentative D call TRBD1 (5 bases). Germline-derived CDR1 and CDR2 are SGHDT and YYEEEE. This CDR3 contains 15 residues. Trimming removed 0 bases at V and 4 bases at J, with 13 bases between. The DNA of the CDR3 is TGTGCCAGCAGCTTGGTAGGGGAGGGAAGCACTGAAGCTTTCTTT. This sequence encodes CASSLVGEGSTEAFF.

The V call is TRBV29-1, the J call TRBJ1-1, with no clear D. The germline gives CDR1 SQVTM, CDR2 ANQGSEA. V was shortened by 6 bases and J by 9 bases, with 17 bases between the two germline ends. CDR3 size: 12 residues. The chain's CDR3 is CSVFERLEKAFF. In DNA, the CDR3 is TGCAGCGTGTTCGAGAGGCTAGAGAAAGCTTTCTTT.

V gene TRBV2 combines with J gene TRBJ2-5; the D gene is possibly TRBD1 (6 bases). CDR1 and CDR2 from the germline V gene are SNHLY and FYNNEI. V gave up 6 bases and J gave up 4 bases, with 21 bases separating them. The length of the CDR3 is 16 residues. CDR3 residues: CASSDYTGTKTETQYF. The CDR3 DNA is TGTGCCAGCAGCGACTACACAGGGACGAAGACAGAGACCCAGTACTTC.

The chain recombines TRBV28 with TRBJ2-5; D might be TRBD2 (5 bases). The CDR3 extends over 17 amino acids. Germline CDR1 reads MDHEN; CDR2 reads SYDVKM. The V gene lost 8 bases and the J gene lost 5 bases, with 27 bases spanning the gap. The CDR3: CASSTLVRGRSGETQYF. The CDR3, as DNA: TGTGCCAGCTCCACCCTTGTTCGGGGTAGGAGTGGGGAGACCCAGTACTTC.

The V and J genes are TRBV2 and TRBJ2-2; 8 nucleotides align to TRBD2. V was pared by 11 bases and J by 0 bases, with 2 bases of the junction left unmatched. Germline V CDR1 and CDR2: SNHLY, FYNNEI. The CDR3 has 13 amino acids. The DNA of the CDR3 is TGTGCCGGCGGGAGGTCGAACACCGGGGAGCTGTTTTTT. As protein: CAGGRSNTGELFF. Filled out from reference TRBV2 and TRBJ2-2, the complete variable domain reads EPEVTQTPSHQVTQMGQEVILRCVPISNHLYFYWYRQILGQKVEFLVSFYNNEISEKSEIFDDQFSVERPDGSNFTLKIRSTKLEDSAMYFCAGGRSNTGELFFGEGSRLTVL.

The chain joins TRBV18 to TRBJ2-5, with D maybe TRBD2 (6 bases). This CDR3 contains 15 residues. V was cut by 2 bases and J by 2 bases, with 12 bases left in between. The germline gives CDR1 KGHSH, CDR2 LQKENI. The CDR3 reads CASSPGAGRQETQYF. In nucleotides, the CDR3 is TGTGCCAGCTCACCAGGGGCGGGAAGACAAGAGACCCAGTACTTC.

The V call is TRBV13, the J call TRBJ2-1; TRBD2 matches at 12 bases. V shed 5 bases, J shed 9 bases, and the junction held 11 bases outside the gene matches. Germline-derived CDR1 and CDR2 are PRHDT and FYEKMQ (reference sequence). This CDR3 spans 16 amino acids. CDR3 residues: CASSPLRLAGESEQFF. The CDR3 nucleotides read TGTGCCAGCAGCCCCCTACGACTAGCGGGAGAATCTGAGCAGTTCTTC.

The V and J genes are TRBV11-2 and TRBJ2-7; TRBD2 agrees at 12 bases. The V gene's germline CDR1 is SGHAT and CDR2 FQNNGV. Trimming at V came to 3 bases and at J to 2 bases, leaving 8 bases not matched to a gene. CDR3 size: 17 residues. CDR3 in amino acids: CASSFEGLAGYAYEQYF. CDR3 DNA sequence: TGTGCCAGCAGCTTCGAAGGACTAGCGGGATATGCCTACGAGCAGTACTTC.